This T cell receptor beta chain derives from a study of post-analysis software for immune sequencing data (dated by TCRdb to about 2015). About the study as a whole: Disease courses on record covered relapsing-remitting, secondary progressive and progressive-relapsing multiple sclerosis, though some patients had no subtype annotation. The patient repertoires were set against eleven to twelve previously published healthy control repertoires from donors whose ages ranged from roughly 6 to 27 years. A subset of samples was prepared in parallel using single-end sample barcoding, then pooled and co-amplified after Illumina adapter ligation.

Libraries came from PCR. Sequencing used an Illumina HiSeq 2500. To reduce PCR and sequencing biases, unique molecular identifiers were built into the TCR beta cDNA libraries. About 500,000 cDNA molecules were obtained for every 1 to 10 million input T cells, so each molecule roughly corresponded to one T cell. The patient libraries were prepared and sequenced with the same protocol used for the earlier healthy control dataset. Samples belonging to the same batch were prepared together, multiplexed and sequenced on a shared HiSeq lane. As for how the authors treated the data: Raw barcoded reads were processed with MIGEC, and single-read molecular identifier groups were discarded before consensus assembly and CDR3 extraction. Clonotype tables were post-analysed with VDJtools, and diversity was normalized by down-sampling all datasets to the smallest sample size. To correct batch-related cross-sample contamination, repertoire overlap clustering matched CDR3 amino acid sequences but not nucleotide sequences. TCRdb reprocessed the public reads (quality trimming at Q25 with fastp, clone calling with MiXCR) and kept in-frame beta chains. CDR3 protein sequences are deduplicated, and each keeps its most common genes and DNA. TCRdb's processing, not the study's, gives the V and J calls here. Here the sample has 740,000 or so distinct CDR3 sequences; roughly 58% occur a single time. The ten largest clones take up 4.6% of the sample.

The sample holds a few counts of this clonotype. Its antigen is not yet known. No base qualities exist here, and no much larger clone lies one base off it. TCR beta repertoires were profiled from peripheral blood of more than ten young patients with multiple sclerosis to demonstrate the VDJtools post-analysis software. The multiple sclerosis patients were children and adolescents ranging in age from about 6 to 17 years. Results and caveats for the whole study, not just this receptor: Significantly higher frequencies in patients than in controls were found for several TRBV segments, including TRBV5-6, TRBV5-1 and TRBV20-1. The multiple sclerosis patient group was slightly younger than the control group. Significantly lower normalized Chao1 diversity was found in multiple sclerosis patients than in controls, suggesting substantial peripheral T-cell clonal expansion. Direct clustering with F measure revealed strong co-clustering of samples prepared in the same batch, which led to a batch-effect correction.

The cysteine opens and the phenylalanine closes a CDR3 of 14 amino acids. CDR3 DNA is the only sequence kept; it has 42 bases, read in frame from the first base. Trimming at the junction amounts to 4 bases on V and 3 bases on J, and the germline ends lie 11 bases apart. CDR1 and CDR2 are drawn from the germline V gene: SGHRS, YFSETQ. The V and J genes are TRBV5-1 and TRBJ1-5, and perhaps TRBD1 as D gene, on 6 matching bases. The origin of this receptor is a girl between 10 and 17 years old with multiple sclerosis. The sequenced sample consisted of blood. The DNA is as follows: TGCGCCAGCAGCCCCACAGGGTCCAATCAGCCCCAGCATTTT. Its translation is CASSPTGSNQPQHF.